The source of this TCR beta chain is a study of cytomegalovirus exposure and HLA in healthy donors. Overall study findings and caveats: In vitro work confirmed that a few CMV-associated chains recognize CMV antigens. Reports indicated that the classifier achieved high specificity and sensitivity in diagnosing cytomegalovirus status. A later analysis linked a missense variant in DCLRE1C to the trimming of TCR beta V and J genes.

The study ran its PCR with 60 Vbeta and 13 Jbeta primers. Generated by immunoSEQ multiplex PCR, the TCRdb table keeps only in-frame clones and is missing some. The sample lists roughly 200,000 clones, roughly 73% seen once, with 1.5% to 2% in the top ten. This CDR3 contains 15 residues. J gave up 2 bases and V 0 bases, and 0 bases lay outside the gene matches. Germline CDR1 is MNHNS and CDR2 is SASEGT. The table lists this clone with a few counts. Its antigen is as yet unknown. The specimen sequenced was PBMCs. J is TRBJ2-7 and V is TRBV6-1; TRBD2 aligns across 11 bases. The TCR originated in a woman in her 30s in good health and CMV-seronegative. CDR3 sequence reads: CASSEASGGAYEQYF. The CDR3 region has the DNA TGTGCCAGCAGTGAAGCTAGCGGGGGGGCCTACGAGCAGTACTTC.